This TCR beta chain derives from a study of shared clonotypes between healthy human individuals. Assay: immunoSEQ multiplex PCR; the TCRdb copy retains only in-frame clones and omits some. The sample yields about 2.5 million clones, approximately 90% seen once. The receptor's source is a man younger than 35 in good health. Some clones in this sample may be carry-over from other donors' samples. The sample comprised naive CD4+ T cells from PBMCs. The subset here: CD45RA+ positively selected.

This CDR3 is CASSFGGPLFYGYTF. The CDR3 DNA sequence: TGTGCCAGCAGTTTTGGGGGGCCCCTCTTCTATGGCTACACCTTC. J is TRBJ1-2 and V is TRBV28; D perhaps matches TRBD1 (6 bases). V lost 3 bases and J 4 bases, leaving 15 bases between the germline ends. The CDR3 length is 15 residues. Germline lookup yields CDR1 MDHEN and CDR2 SYDVKM.